The 26 T cell receptor beta chains in this list originate from one sample, sequenced in a study of cytomegalovirus exposure and HLA in healthy donors. PCR involved 60 Vbeta and 13 Jbeta primers. Produced via immunoSEQ multiplex PCR; TCRdb's table is partial and in-frame only. The sample totals roughly 64,000 clones. The sample was PBMCs. Receptors originate from a woman between 18 and 30 years old in good health and CMV-seronegative.

This chain links TRBV6-5 with TRBJ1-2, with TRBD1 as a possible D gene (5 bases). CDR1 and CDR2 from the germline V gene are MNHEY and SVGAGI. V lost 3 bases and J 0 bases, leaving 14 bases between the germline ends. This CDR3 is 16 amino acids long. For the CDR3, the DNA is TGTGCCAGCAGTTATTACCCCAGGGCTACTAACTATGGCTACACCTTC. This encodes CASSYYPRATNYGYTF.

The chain joins TRBV19 to TRBJ1-1; 9 positions agree with TRBD1. The CDR3 has 14 residues. Germline loops: CDR1 LNHDA, CDR2 SQIVND (reference sequence). V lost 3 bases and J lost 9; bases outside the gene matches: 8. The CDR3 nucleotides are TGTGCCAGTAGTATGGACAGGGGTTGGGGACAAGCTTTCTTT. This encodes CASSMDRGWGQAFF.

This rearrangement joins TRBV29-1 to TRBJ1-3; D might be TRBD1 (5 bases). V lost 1 base, J lost 0 bases, and 13 bases lay in between. The germline V gene encodes CDR1 SQVTM and CDR2 ANQGSEA. The CDR3 extends over 16 amino acids. The CDR3 coding sequence is TGCAGCGTTGAAGGATTGGGGGGAACCTCTGGAAACACCATATATTTT. Translation: CSVEGLGGTSGNTIYF. The variable domain in full, with the rest retrieved from reference TRBV29-1 and TRBJ1-3, is SAVISQKPSRDICQRGTSLTIQCQVDSQVTMMFWYRQQPGQSLTLIATANQGSEATYESGFVIDKFPISRPNLTFSTLTVSNMSPEDSSIYLCSVEGLGGTSGNTIYFGEGSWLTVV.

The chain has TRBV5-6 and TRBJ1-5; a weak D match, TRBD1 (6 bases). Deletions cut 0 bases from V and 6 bases from J, with 10 bases between. The germline V gene encodes CDR1 SGHDT and CDR2 YYEEEE. CDR3 length: 14 amino acids. CDR3 in amino acids: CASSLGQGIQPQHF. The CDR3 region has the DNA TGTGCCAGCAGCTTGGGGCAGGGGATTCAGCCCCAGCATTTT.

The V call is TRBV29-1, the J call TRBJ1-5, with 7 bases lining up with TRBD1. The CDR3 has 14 residues. CDR1 and CDR2 from the germline V gene are SQVTM and ANQGSEA. V gave up 5 bases and J gave up 0 bases; unmatched junction bases: 4. In DNA, the CDR3 is TGCAGCGTTAGGACAGGAGATAGCAATCAGCCCCAGCATTTT. Protein product: CSVRTGDSNQPQHF.

The chain carries TRBV19 and TRBJ1-2, with D possibly TRBD1 on 6 matching bases. There are 17 residues in the CDR3. Germline CDR1 is LNHDA and CDR2 is SQIVND (reference sequence). With 3 bases removed from V and 4 bases from J, the gap between germline ends came to 21 bases. The CDR3 here is CASSMGFLGRGAYGYTF. CDR3 bases: TGTGCCAGTAGTATGGGGTTTTTAGGCAGGGGAGCCTATGGCTACACCTTC. Supplemented by reference TRBV19 and TRBJ1-2, the full variable domain reads DGGITQSPKYLFRKEGQNVTLSCEQNLNHDAMYWYRQDPGQGLRLIYYSQIVNDFQKGDIAEGYSVSREKKESFPLTVTSAQKNPTAFYLCASSMGFLGRGAYGYTFGSGTRLTVV.

The rearrangement links TRBV5-1 to TRBJ2-7, with 8 bases lining up with TRBD1. This CDR3 has 15 residues. Trimming took 4 bases from V and 2 from J; bases not matched to a gene: 8. CDR1 and CDR2 (germline): SGHRS, YFSETQ. CDR3 sequence: CASSEAGTGAYEQYF. CDR3 bases: TGCGCCAGCAGCGAGGCCGGGACAGGAGCCTACGAGCAGTACTTC.

V and J are TRBV29-1 and TRBJ2-5; 9 bases match TRBD1. Germline-derived CDR1 and CDR2 are SQVTM and ANQGSEA. After removal of 7 bases from V and 5 bases from J, the junction contained 5 bases not matched to a gene. The CDR3 spans 12 residues. In DNA form, the CDR3 reads TGCAGCGGAACAGGGGGCTTGGAGACCCAGTACTTC. It is translated as CSGTGGLETQYF.

J is TRBJ2-7 and V is TRBV4-1; D uncertain. The CDR3 totals 14 residues. In germline, CDR1 is MGHRA, CDR2 YSYEKL. Trimming shortened V by 0 bases and J by 4 bases, and 10 bases separated the two germline ends. The CDR3 here is CASSQEYSGYEQYF. The CDR3 bases are TGCGCCAGCAGCCAAGAGTACAGTGGGTACGAGCAGTACTTC.

In DNA form, the CDR3 reads TGTGCCAGCAGTCCAGGGGGCTCCGGCTCCTACAATGAGCAGTTCTTC. This translates into CASSPGGSGSYNEQFF. The rearrangement uses TRBV25-1 and TRBJ2-1; 8 bases align to TRBD1. CDR1 MGHDK and CDR2 SYGVNS come from the germline V gene. Unmatched junction bases numbered 6, after V lost 5 bases and J lost 0 bases. The CDR3 spans 16 residues.

This sequence joins TRBV15 and TRBJ2-3, with D possibly TRBD1 on 5 matching bases. The CDR3 has 15 residues. Germline V CDR1 and CDR2: LNHNV, YYDKDF (reference sequence). V lost 0 bases and J lost 0, with 7 bases in between. The CDR3 loop reads CATSRDKGSTDTQYF. CDR3 bases: TGTGCCACCAGCAGAGATAAGGGGAGCACAGATACGCAGTATTTT.

This chain links TRBV29-1 with TRBJ1-3; 7 bases fit TRBD1. Germline CDR1 reads SQVTM; CDR2 reads ANQGSEA. The CDR3 spans 15 residues. V gave up 1 base and J gave up 4 bases; unmatched junction bases: 7. The CDR3 DNA reads as TGCAGCGTTGAAGTGGGCAGGGGGAGAGGAAACACCATATATTTT. Protein sequence: CSVEVGRGRGNTIYF.

The chain uses TRBV19 and TRBJ2-7; D not certain. The V end was cut by 1 base, the J end by 2 bases, with 9 bases between. This CDR3 comprises 14 residues. CDR1 LNHDA and CDR2 SQIVND come from the germline V gene (reference sequence). In DNA, the CDR3 is TGTGCCAGTAGTATAGGTTCGGGTGCCTACGAGCAGTACTTC. Its translation is CASSIGSGAYEQYF.

The chain combines TRBV6-5 with TRBJ2-7; 8 nucleotides align to TRBD2. Germline CDR1 and CDR2: MNHEY and SVGAGI. The length of the CDR3 is 16 residues. V trimming: 0 bases; J trimming: 2 bases; junction bases outside the gene matches: 6. CDR3 DNA sequence: TGTGCCAGCAGTTACTCGAAGAGCGGGGGTACCTACGAGCAGTACTTC. It specifies CASSYSKSGGTYEQYF.

The CDR3 bases are TGTGCCAGCAGCTTGGCCTCCGGGGGGAATCGGTTCGAGCAGTACTTC. Its protein product is CASSLASGGNRFEQYF. The gene calls are TRBV11-2 and TRBJ2-7; the match to TRBD2 covers 7 bases. The V and J ends lost 3 bases and 6 bases, in that order; junction bases with no gene match: 14. Germline loops: CDR1 SGHAT, CDR2 FQNNGV. This CDR3 region has 16 residues.

The chain carries TRBV28 and TRBJ1-5; unclear D gene. Germline lookup yields CDR1 MDHEN and CDR2 SYDVKM. Deletions cut 3 bases from V and 6 bases from J, with 9 bases between. This CDR3 is 13 amino acids long. The CDR3 spells CASSLSSRQPQHF. The CDR3 DNA reads as TGTGCCAGCAGTTTGAGTTCCCGTCAGCCCCAGCATTTT.

This chain links TRBV5-1 with TRBJ2-2; TRBD1 matches at 10 bases. The CDR3 runs to 16 residues. Germline V gene sequence: CDR1 SGHRS, CDR2 YFSETQ. V shed 3 bases, J shed 3 bases, and the junction held 5 bases outside the gene matches. CDR3 DNA: TGCGCCAGCAGCTGGACCGGGACAGGGGACACCGGGGAGCTGTTTTTT. This encodes CASSWTGTGDTGELFF. Full variable domain (rest looked up from reference TRBV5-1 and TRBJ2-2): KAGVTQTPRYLIKTRGQQVTLSCSPISGHRSVSWYQQTPGQGLQFLFEYFSETQRNKGNFPGRFSGRQFSNSRSEMNVSTLELGDSALYLCASSWTGTGDTGELFFGEGSRLTVL.

The CDR3 reads CSVGDRGSYGYTF. In DNA, the CDR3 is TGCAGCGTGGGGGACAGGGGGTCTTATGGCTACACCTTC. This sequence joins TRBV29-1 and TRBJ1-2; TRBD1 agrees at 11 bases. CDR1 is SQVTM, CDR2 ANQGSEA, per germline. The CDR3 covers 13 residues. With 6 bases clipped from V and 5 bases from J, the junction kept 5 bases outside the gene matches.

The rearrangement uses TRBV5-6 and TRBJ1-5; TRBD1 is a possible D gene (6 bases). The CDR3 is made up of 14 amino acids. Germline V lookup: CDR1 SGHDT, CDR2 YYEEEE. V was shortened by 4 bases and J by 1 base, with 9 bases between the two germline ends. CDR3 DNA: TGTGCCAGCAGCACCAGGGGAAGCAATCAGCCCCAGCATTTT. This gives the protein CASSTRGSNQPQHF. The full variable domain, completed using reference TRBV5-6 and TRBJ1-5, is DAGVTQSPTHLIKTRGQQVTLRCSPKSGHDTVSWYQQALGQGPQFIFQYYEEEERQRGNFPDRFSGHQFPNYSSELNVNALLLGDSALYLCASSTRGSNQPQHFGDGTRLSIL.

The chain combines TRBV9 with TRBJ2-1; D is perhaps TRBD1 (6 bases). Germline V gene data show CDR1 as SGDLS and CDR2 as YYNGEE. The germline V and J ends were trimmed by 0 bases and 6 bases, with 10 bases remaining between them. This CDR3 comprises 14 residues. The CDR3 spells CASSVGTALNEQFF. The CDR3 DNA is TGTGCCAGCAGCGTAGGGACAGCCCTCAATGAGCAGTTCTTC.

V is TRBV21-1 and J is TRBJ1-1. TRBV21-1 is tagged as a pseudogene. This CDR3 has 15 amino acids. CDR3 in DNA: TGTGCCAGCAGCAAACCCGGGGGAGGACGGACTGAAGCTTTCTTT. It translates to CASSKPGGGRTEAFF.

The genes are TRBV30 and TRBJ2-7, with TRBD2 matching 8 bases. The CDR3 is 16 residues long. Per the germline V gene, CDR1 is GTSNPN and CDR2 is SVGIG (reference sequence). V shed 3 bases, J shed 0 bases, and the junction held 10 bases outside the gene matches. CDR3 amino acids: CAWRWPGGGPSYEQYF. The CDR3 DNA reads TGTGCCTGGAGATGGCCGGGGGGGGGACCCTCCTACGAGCAGTACTTC.

About this clone: Germline and junction disagree at one end, which may indicate a read error. The V call is TRBV29-1, the J call TRBJ2-1, with D perhaps matching TRBD2 (5 bases). Looked up from germline, CDR1 is SQVTM and CDR2 is ANQGSEA. This CDR3 has 20 amino acids. CDR3 DNA: TGCAGCGTTGAATTCTCCACCCCCCTCGGCCGGGAACCCTCCGACAATGAGCAGTTCTTC. Translating gives CSVEFSTPLGREPSDNEQFF.

The CDR3 protein is CAISEEDRGGEQYF. The CDR3 DNA reads TGTGCCATCAGTGAAGAAGACAGGGGCGGCGAGCAGTACTTC. The rearrangement links TRBV10-3 to TRBJ2-7; 8 positions agree with TRBD1. Looked up from germline, CDR1 is ENHRY and CDR2 is SYGVKD. J was trimmed by 6 bases and V by 3 bases; bases with no gene match: 7. The CDR3 spans 14 residues.

This chain uses TRBV18 with TRBJ1-3, with a possible D match to TRBD1 (6 bases). This CDR3 is built from 15 residues. Trimming pared 3 bases from V and 2 bases from J, leaving 11 bases between. CDR1 and CDR2 (germline): KGHSH, LQKENI. The CDR3 is CASSPDRSAGNTIYF. The CDR3 region has the DNA TGTGCCAGCTCACCTGACAGGTCCGCTGGAAACACCATATATTTT.

The CDR3 region has the DNA TGTGCCAGTAGTATTACGGGAGGCACTGAAGCTTTCTTT. It is translated as CASSITGGTEAFF. The V and J genes are TRBV19 and TRBJ1-1; D remains unclear. This CDR3 contains 13 residues. The V and J ends lost 3 bases and 4 bases respectively, with 9 bases between them. Per germline, CDR1 LNHDA and CDR2 SQIVND (reference sequence). The full variable domain, rest sourced from reference TRBV19 and TRBJ1-1, is DGGITQSPKYLFRKEGQNVTLSCEQNLNHDAMYWYRQDPGQGLRLIYYSQIVNDFQKGDIAEGYSVSREKKESFPLTVTSAQKNPTAFYLCASSITGGTEAFFGQGTRLTVV.